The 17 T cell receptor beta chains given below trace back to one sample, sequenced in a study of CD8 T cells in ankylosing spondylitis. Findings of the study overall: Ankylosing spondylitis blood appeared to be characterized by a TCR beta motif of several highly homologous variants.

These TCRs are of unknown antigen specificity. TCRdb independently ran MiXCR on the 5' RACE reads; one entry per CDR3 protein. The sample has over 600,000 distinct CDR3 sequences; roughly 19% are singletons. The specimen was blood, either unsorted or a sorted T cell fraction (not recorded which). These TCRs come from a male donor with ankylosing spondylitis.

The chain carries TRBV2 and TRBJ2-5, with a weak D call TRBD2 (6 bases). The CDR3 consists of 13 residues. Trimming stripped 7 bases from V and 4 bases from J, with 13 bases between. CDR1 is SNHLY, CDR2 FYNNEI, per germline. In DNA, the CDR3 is TGTGCCAGCACTGGGCTAGCGACAGAGACCCAGTACTTC. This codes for CASTGLATETQYF.

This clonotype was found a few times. Here the CDR3 DNA reads TGTGCCAGCAGCCCCGCAGGGGGTCAGGGCTATGGCTACACCTTC. Protein sequence: CASSPAGGQGYGYTF. The V gene is TRBV7-2, the J gene TRBJ1-2; 7 positions match TRBD1. V lost 5 bases to trimming and J lost 4 bases; unmatched junction nucleotides: 10. Germline loops: CDR1 SGHTA, CDR2 FQGNSA. This CDR3 comprises 15 residues.

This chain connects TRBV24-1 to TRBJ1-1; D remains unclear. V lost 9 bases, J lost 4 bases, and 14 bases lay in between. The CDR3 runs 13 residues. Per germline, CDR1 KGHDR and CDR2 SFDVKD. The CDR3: CATSDTAGTEAFF. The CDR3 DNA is TGTGCCACCTCCGACACGGCGGGCACTGAAGCTTTCTTT.

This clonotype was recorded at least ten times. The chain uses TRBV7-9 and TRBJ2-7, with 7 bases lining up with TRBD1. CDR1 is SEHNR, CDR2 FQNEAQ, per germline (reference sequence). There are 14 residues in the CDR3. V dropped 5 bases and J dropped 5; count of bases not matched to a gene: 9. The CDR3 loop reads CASSATGLQDEQYF. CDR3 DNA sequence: TGTGCCAGCAGCGCGACAGGGTTGCAGGACGAGCAGTACTTC.

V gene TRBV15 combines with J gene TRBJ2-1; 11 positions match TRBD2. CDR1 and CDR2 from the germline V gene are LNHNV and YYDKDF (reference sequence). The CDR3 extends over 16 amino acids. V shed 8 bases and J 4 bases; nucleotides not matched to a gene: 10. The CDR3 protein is CATAETGTSGYNEQFF. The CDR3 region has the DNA TGTGCCACCGCCGAAACCGGGACTAGCGGATACAATGAGCAGTTCTTC.

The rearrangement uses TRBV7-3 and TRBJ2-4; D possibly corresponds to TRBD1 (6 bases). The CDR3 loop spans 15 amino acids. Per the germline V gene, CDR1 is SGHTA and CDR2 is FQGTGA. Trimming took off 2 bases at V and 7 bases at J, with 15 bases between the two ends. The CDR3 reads CASSLGGLRGNIQYF. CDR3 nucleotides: TGTGCCAGCAGCTTAGGAGGACTGAGGGGGAACATTCAGTACTTC.

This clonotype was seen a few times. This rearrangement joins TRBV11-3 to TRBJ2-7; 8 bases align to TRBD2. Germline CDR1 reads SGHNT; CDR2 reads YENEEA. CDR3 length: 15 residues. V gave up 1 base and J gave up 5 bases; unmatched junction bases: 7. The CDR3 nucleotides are TGTGCCAGCAGCTTAGCGGGAGGGCCGGGGAACGAGCAGTACTTC. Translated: CASSLAGGPGNEQYF.

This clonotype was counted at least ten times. The CDR3 nucleotides read TGTGCCAGCAGCTCCCCCGGGACAGGAGAGACCCAGTACTTC. Translation gives CASSSPGTGETQYF. The chain joins TRBV7-9 to TRBJ2-5; 8 positions agree with TRBD1. J lost 4 bases, V lost 4 bases, and 5 bases had no gene match. The CDR3 covers 14 residues. Looked up from germline, CDR1 is SEHNR and CDR2 is FQNEAQ (reference sequence).

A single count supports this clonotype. Here the CDR3 DNA reads TGTGCCAGCAGCTTAGGTGGGCTATCCAACTATGGCTACACCTTC. Protein sequence: CASSLGGLSNYGYTF. J is TRBJ1-2 and V is TRBV11-2; D gene unclear. Between the trimmed V and J ends, which lost 1 base and 2 bases, there was a span of 11 bases. Per germline, CDR1 SGHAT and CDR2 FQNNGV. The CDR3 length is 15 residues.

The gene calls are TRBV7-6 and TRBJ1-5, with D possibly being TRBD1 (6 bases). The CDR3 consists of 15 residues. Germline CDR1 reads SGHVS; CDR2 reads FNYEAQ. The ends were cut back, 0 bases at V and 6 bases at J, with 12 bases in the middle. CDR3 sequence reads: CASSLAPGDGQPQHF. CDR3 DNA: TGTGCCAGCAGCTTAGCGCCAGGGGACGGTCAGCCCCAGCATTTT.

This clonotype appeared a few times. The CDR3 region has the DNA TGTGCCAGCAGCTTGTACAGGGGCGGTTCACCCCTCCACTTT. It is translated as CASSLYRGGSPLHF. The J gene is TRBJ1-6, the V gene TRBV7-3, with 7 bases aligning to TRBD1. Germline V gene sequence: CDR1 SGHTA, CDR2 FQGTGA. The J segment lost 9 bases and the V segment lost 3 bases, leaving 5 bases of the junction unmatched. The length of the CDR3 is 14 residues.

CDR3 sequence reads: CASTIRGGQETQYF. In DNA, the CDR3 is TGTGCCAGCACCATCCGCGGGGGACAAGAGACCCAGTACTTC. The chain employs TRBV3-1 and TRBJ2-5; 7 bases align to TRBD2. Trimming took 7 bases from V and 2 from J; bases not matched to a gene: 7. CDR1 and CDR2 from the germline V gene are LGHDT and YNNKEL (reference sequence). The CDR3 has 14 residues.

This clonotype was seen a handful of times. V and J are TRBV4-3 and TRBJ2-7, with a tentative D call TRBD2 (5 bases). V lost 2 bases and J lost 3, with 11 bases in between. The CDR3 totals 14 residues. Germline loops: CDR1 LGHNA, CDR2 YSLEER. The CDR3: CASSQFAGNYEQYF. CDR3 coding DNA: TGCGCCAGCAGCCAATTCGCCGGGAACTACGAGCAGTACTTC.

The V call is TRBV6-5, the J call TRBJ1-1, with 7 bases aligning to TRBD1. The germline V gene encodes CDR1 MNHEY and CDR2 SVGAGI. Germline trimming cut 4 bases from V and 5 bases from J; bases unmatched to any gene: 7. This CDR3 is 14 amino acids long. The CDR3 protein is CASSFSGGKTEAFF. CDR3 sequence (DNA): TGTGCCAGCAGTTTTTCAGGGGGTAAAACTGAAGCTTTCTTT.

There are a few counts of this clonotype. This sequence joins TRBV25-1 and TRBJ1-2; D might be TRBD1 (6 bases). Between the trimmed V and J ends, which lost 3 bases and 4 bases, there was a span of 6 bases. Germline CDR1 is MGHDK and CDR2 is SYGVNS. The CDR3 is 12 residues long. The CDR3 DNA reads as TGTGCCAGCAGTGAGACAGGCTATGGCTACACCTTC. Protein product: CASSETGYGYTF.

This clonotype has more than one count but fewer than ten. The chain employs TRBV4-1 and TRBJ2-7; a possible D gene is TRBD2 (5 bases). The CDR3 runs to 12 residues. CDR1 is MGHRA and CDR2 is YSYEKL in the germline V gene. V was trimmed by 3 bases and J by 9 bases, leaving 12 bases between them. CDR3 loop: CASSQIAFGQYF. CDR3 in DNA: TGCGCCAGCAGCCAGATAGCGTTCGGGCAGTACTTC.

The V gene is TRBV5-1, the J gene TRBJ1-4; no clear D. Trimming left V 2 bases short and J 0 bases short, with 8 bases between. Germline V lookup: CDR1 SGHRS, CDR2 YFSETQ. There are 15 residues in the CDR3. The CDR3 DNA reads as TGCGCCAGCAGCTTTAGCGGAGCAACTAATGAAAAACTGTTTTTT. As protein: CASSFSGATNEKLFF.